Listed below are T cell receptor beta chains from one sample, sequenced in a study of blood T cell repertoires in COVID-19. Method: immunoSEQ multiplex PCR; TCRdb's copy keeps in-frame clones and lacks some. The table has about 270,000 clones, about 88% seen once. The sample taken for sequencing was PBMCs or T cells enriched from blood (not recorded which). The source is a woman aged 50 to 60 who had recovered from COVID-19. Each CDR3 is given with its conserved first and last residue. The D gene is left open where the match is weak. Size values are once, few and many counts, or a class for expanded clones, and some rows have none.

cdr3_nt: TGTGCCAGCAGTGCAGGGACTAATCAGCCCCAGCATTTT; cdr3_aa: CASSAGTNQPQHF; j_call: TRBJ1-5; v_call: TRBV2; clone_size: .; d_call: .
cdr3_nt: TGTGCCACCAGTGACCTACCAAGGACAGGGAGCACAGATACGCAGTATTTT; cdr3_aa: CATSDLPRTGSTDTQYF; j_call: TRBJ2-3; v_call: TRBV24-1; clone_size: once; d_call: TRBD1
cdr3_nt: TGTGCCAGCAGTCGGTCAAACTTCGGGACTAGCGGGAGGATGAACACCGGGGAGCTGTTTTTT; cdr3_aa: CASSRSNFGTSGRMNTGELFF; j_call: TRBJ2-2; v_call: TRBV27; clone_size: few; d_call: TRBD2
cdr3_nt: TGTGCCAGCACCCCTAGCGGGGCCTACGAGCAGTACTTC; cdr3_aa: CASTPSGAYEQYF; j_call: TRBJ2-7; v_call: TRBV6-1; clone_size: .; d_call: TRBD2
cdr3_nt: TGCGCCAGCAGCCAAAGATACGTACTAGCTCCTTCCGCAGATACGCAGTATTTT; cdr3_aa: CASSQRYVLAPSADTQYF; j_call: TRBJ2-3; v_call: TRBV4-3; clone_size: .; d_call: .
cdr3_nt: TGTGCCAGCAGCCAAGGGACAGGGAGAAGCAATCAGCCCCAGCATTTT; cdr3_aa: CASSQGTGRSNQPQHF; j_call: TRBJ1-5; v_call: TRBV7-9; clone_size: .; d_call: TRBD1
cdr3_nt: TGTGCCAGCAGCTTAGTATTATACGAGCAGTACTTC; cdr3_aa: CASSLVLYEQYF; j_call: TRBJ2-7; v_call: TRBV11-1; clone_size: .; d_call: .
cdr3_nt: TGTGCCAGCAGCGCCCGACTACTCTCCTACAATGAGCAGTTCTTC; cdr3_aa: CASSARLLSYNEQFF; j_call: TRBJ2-1; v_call: TRBV7-9; clone_size: .; d_call: .
cdr3_nt: TGTGCCAGTAGTTATGGAGGGCAGAACAGCTATGGCTACACCTTC; cdr3_aa: CASSYGGQNSYGYTF; j_call: TRBJ1-2; v_call: TRBV19; clone_size: .; d_call: .
cdr3_nt: TGCGCCAGCAGTGAGTCGTATGCTAGCGGAAGCACAGATACGCAGTATTTT; cdr3_aa: CASSESYASGSTDTQYF; j_call: TRBJ2-3; v_call: TRBV10-1; clone_size: .; d_call: TRBD2
cdr3_nt: TGCGCCAGCAGCTTGAGTCAGGACGAGCAGTACTTC; cdr3_aa: CASSLSQDEQYF; j_call: TRBJ2-7; v_call: TRBV5-1; clone_size: .; d_call: .
cdr3_nt: TGTGCCAGCAGGAAACAGGGTCCCAACTACGAGCAGTACTTC; cdr3_aa: CASRKQGPNYEQYF; j_call: TRBJ2-7; v_call: TRBV28; clone_size: .; d_call: .
cdr3_nt: TGTGCCAGCAGCCCGGACCCGGAGGGCAATCAGCCCCAGCATTTT; cdr3_aa: CASSPDPEGNQPQHF; j_call: TRBJ1-5; v_call: TRBV13; clone_size: .; d_call: .
cdr3_nt: TGTGCCAGCAGCCAAGGTAGCGGCCGCGAGCAGTACTTC; cdr3_aa: CASSQGSGREQYF; j_call: TRBJ2-7; v_call: TRBV3-1/TRBV3-2; clone_size: .; d_call: .
cdr3_nt: TGTGCCAGAAGCTTGTGGGCCGCGGGGCAGAGCAATCAGCCCCAGCATTTT; cdr3_aa: CARSLWAAGQSNQPQHF; j_call: TRBJ1-5; v_call: TRBV5-6; clone_size: .; d_call: .
cdr3_nt: TGTGCCAGAAGCTTGGTAATCAGGGCCGACTCTGGAAACACCATATATTTT; cdr3_aa: CARSLVIRADSGNTIYF; j_call: TRBJ1-3; v_call: TRBV5-3; clone_size: .; d_call: .
cdr3_nt: TGTGCCAGCAGCCAGTTGGGGACAGGGGCCACTGAAGCTTTCTTT; cdr3_aa: CASSQLGTGATEAFF; j_call: TRBJ1-1; v_call: TRBV11-2; clone_size: .; d_call: TRBD1
cdr3_nt: TGTGCCAGCAGTTACGTAAATTCACCCCTCCACTTT; cdr3_aa: CASSYVNSPLHF; j_call: TRBJ1-6; v_call: TRBV6-5; clone_size: .; d_call: .
cdr3_nt: TGTGCCAGCAGCCAAGATCGGGGGGAGATTGGCTACACCTTC; cdr3_aa: CASSQDRGEIGYTF; j_call: TRBJ1-2; v_call: TRBV4-2; clone_size: .; d_call: .
cdr3_nt: TGTGCCAGCAGTCTCCGAACGACATTCTCCTACGAGCAGTACTTC; cdr3_aa: CASSLRTTFSYEQYF; j_call: TRBJ2-7; v_call: TRBV27; clone_size: .; d_call: .
cdr3_nt: TGTGCCAGCAGTTACTCCTCGGAGGTAGCGGGAGTTGGGAAGACCCAGTACTTC; cdr3_aa: CASSYSSEVAGVGKTQYF; j_call: TRBJ2-5; v_call: TRBV6-2/TRBV6-3; clone_size: .; d_call: TRBD2
cdr3_nt: TGTGCCAGCAGCTTGTCAGGAGGCACTGAAGCTTTCTTT; cdr3_aa: CASSLSGGTEAFF; j_call: TRBJ1-1; v_call: TRBV11-3; clone_size: few; d_call: .
cdr3_nt: TGTGCCAGCAGCTCCGAACTAGCGGCCTCGCGCGGTACGCAGTATTTT; cdr3_aa: CASSSELAASRGTQYF; j_call: TRBJ2-3; v_call: TRBV2; clone_size: .; d_call: TRBD2